What follows is one T cell receptor beta chain and its context. The antigen remains undetermined. TCRdb itself ran the reads through MiXCR, one entry per CDR3 protein. The sample holds 250,000 to 300,000 distinct CDR3 sequences; under 25% are singletons and the top ten take roughly 20%. The sample comes from a study of T cell repertoires in cytomegalovirus infection. The junction had 12 bases not matched to a gene; V was cut back by 6 bases and J by 10 bases. The CDR3 is 17 amino acids. Germline V lookup: CDR1 SGHNT, CDR2 YENEEA. Regarding the study as a whole: Based on cumulative public TCR beta family frequency, carriers of CMV plus the relevant HLA were identified. Dominant in the ex vivo response were TCR beta clonotypes restricted by HLA-C and specific for CMV.

Here the sequenced sample was cultured PBMCs, taken from culture after CMV antigen stimulation. This receptor was obtained from a human donor in good health (CMV status not recorded). Some clones in this sample may be carry-over from other donors' samples. The chain employs TRBV11-3 and TRBJ2-1; 16 nucleotides line up with TRBD2. The chain's CDR3 is CASRRAGTSGRAEEQFF. CDR3 coding DNA: TGTGCCAGCAGGCGGGCGGGGACTAGCGGGAGGGCCGAAGAGCAGTTCTTC.